The rows below give T cell receptor beta chains drawn from one sample of a study of human T cells and chemical hapten exposure. MiXCR was run by TCRdb on the RACE reads, yielding one entry per CDR3 protein. The sample contains 95,000 to 100,000 distinct CDR3 sequences, more than 10% of which appear only once. Source: whole blood, taken in connection with sensitization to the hapten diphenylcyclopropenone (DPC). The receptors come from an older woman with alopecia areata. Some clones in this sample may be carry-over from other donors' samples. CDR3s leave out the opening cysteine and the closing phenylalanine or tryptophan. Each record gives: J gene, V gene, CDR3 protein.

>TRBJ1-2|TRBV5-6
ASINRGRGLVGHT
>TRBJ2-6|TRBV10-3
AISEGTGSGANVLT
>TRBJ1-2|TRBV7-3
ASSPGTDNYGYT
>TRBJ1-5|TRBV6-2/TRBV6-3
ASSFPPYILKTGMSNQPQH
>TRBJ2-2|TRBV7-9
ASSLAGNTGELF
>TRBJ1-2|TRBV7-9
ASSLGVVGQAASGYT
>TRBJ1-1|TRBV6-5
ASSYSSTGNTEAF
>TRBJ2-2|TRBV6-1
ASHPVSGNTGELF
>TRBJ1-6|TRBV10-3
AAQGNLNSPLH
>TRBJ2-2|TRBV6-1
ASSELGRPNTGELF
>TRBJ1-1|TRBV3-1
ASSQDLVGGTEAF
>TRBJ2-5|TRBV7-6
ASSSTEVRGTQY
>TRBJ1-1|TRBV14
ASRPGTGAPKGLNTEAF
>TRBJ1-1|TRBV7-9
ASSSGGGQWGTEAF
>TRBJ2-6|TRBV10-1
ASSDGAGANVLT
>TRBJ1-3|TRBV20-1
SARVSGSSGNTIY
>TRBJ2-5|TRBV29-1
SVDWQAQETQY
>TRBJ2-5|TRBV4-2
ASSSRAQETQY
>TRBJ2-1|TRBV5-8
ASSLGTLSYNEQF
>TRBJ1-2|TRBV3-1
ASSLGTGGPYGYT
>TRBJ2-1|TRBV5-1
ASSSPGRSLGDEQF
>TRBJ1-1|TRBV9
ASSPHKNTEAF
>TRBJ2-5|TRBV2
ASRTPQGKETQY
>TRBJ1-2|TRBV20-1
SASNWDRANYGYT
>TRBJ1-6|TRBV7-6
ASSLAQGHNSPLH
>TRBJ2-7|TRBV20-1
SASRLAEGREQY
>TRBJ2-3|TRBV20-1
SAFSDTQY
>TRBJ2-5|TRBV5-1
ASSSGLGKETQY
>TRBJ2-7|TRBV3-1
ASSPGLAREQY
>TRBJ2-5|TRBV11-2
ASSSVERKTQY
>TRBJ2-3|TRBV11-2
ASSARTSGGADTQY
>TRBJ2-5|TRBV5-4
ASSRAREQVTTQY
>TRBJ2-7|TRBV29-1
SVVTGTPLGYEQY
>TRBJ2-5|TRBV4-1
ASSHTPGLDKETQY
>TRBJ1-1|TRBV27
ASSLWGRPEAF
>TRBJ1-3|TRBV10-2
ASTTGGISGNTIY
>TRBJ2-3|TRBV7-6
ASSLSGGSFTDTQY
>TRBJ2-5|TRBV4-1
ASSQVDLALEEPQY
>TRBJ2-7|TRBV7-2
ASSPQSGGASYEQY
>TRBJ2-3|TRBV5-1
ASSLWEWASGSAHTQY
>TRBJ2-7|TRBV19
ASSTGTTYEQY
>TRBJ1-5|TRBV6-1
ASSEGGNQPQH
>TRBJ1-1|TRBV12-3/TRBV12-4
ASTTDLNTEAF
>TRBJ2-3|TRBV7-3
ASSLRVADTQY
>TRBJ2-2|TRBV10-2
ASARGGTGELF
>TRBJ2-1|TRBV5-4
ASSITGTGTYNEQF
>TRBJ1-5|TRBV6-6
ASSYSGHRDQPQH
>TRBJ1-2|TRBV7-9
ASSAETYGYT
>TRBJ2-3|TRBV6-6
ASRPVGDTQY
>TRBJ1-2|TRBV6-1
ASSEWQLSAYGYT
>TRBJ2-3|TRBV10-2
ASRLANTDTQY
>TRBJ2-1|TRBV4-1
ASSQGPGGSEQF
>TRBJ2-7|TRBV11-3
ASSLEGQRGYEQY
>TRBJ2-5|TRBV6-1
ASSDINTSGETQY
>TRBJ2-3|TRBV11-2
ASRSSGGTDTQY
>TRBJ1-4|TRBV3-1
ASSQLGGGEKLF
>TRBJ1-2|TRBV29-1
SVEGTGRGGYT
>TRBJ2-3|TRBV7-3
ASSLMGVTDTQY
>TRBJ1-1|TRBV13
ASSLVIEAF
>TRBJ2-2|TRBV3-1
ASSNTGTGELF